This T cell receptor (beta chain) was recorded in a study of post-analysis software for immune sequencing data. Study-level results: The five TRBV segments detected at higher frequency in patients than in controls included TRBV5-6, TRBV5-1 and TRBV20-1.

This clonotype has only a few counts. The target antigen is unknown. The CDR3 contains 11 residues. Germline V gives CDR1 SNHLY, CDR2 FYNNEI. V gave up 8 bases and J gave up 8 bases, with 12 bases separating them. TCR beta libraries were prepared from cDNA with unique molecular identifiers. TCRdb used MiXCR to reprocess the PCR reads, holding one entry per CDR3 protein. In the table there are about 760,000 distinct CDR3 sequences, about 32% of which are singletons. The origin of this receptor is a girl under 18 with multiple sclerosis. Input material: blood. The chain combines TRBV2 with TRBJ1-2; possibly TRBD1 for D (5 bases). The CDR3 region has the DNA TGTGCCAGCGCCTGGGGCGGGGGCTACACCTTC. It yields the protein CASAWGGGYTF.